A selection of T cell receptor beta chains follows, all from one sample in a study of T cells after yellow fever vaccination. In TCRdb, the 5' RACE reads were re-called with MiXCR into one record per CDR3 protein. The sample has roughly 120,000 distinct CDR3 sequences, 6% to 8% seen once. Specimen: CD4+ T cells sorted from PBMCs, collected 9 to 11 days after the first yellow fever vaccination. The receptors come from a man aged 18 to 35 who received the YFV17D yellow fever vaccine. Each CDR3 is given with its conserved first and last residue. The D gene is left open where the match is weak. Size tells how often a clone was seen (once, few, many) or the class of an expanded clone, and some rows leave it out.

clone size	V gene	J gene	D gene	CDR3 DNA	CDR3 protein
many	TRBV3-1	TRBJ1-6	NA	TGTGCCAGCAGCCAAGTTAGTGAGACTTCACCCCTCCACTTT	CASSQVSETSPLHF
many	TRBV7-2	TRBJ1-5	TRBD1	TGTGCCAGCAGCTTAGGGCACAGGGGGCTAGGTCAGCCCCAGCATTTT	CASSLGHRGLGQPQHF
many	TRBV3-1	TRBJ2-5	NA	TGTGCCAGCAGCCCACAGGGAGAGACCCAGTACTTC	CASSPQGETQYF
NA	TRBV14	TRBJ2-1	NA	TGTGCCAGCAGCCAGGGCCAGTGGGTAAGGAATGAGCAGTTCTTC	CASSQGQWVRNEQFF
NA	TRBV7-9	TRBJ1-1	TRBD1	TGTGCCAGCAGCTTAGGCAGGGGGCGAGACACTGAAGCTTTCTTT	CASSLGRGRDTEAFF
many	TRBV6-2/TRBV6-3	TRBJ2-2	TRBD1	TGTGCCAGCAGTTACGGATCACTTAACAGGGGGCAAAACACCGGGGAGCTGTTTTTT	CASSYGSLNRGQNTGELFF
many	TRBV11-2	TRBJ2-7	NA	TGTGCCAGCAGCGTCGACACGACTTCCTACGAGCAGTACTTC	CASSVDTTSYEQYF
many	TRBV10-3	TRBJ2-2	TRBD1	TGTGCCATCAGGGACAGGGACACCGGGGAGCTGTTTTTT	CAIRDRDTGELFF
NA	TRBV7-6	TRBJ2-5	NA	TGTGCCAGCAGCCGCGCGGCGGGGGCAGGAGAGACCCAGTACTTC	CASSRAAGAGETQYF
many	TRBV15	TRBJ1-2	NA	TGTGCCACCAGCAGAAGGGGCCTTAACTATGGCTACACCTTC	CATSRRGLNYGYTF
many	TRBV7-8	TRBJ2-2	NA	TGTGCCAGCAGCCTCCCTCGAGGGGGGGGAGTGACCGGGGAGCTGTTTTTT	CASSLPRGGGVTGELFF
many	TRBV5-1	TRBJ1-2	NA	TGCGCCAGCAGCCCGGACAGCCGGCCTAACTATGGCTACACCTTC	CASSPDSRPNYGYTF
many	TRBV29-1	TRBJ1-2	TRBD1	TGCAGCGTTTCACCCGGGACAGGGGGCGCGGGATACGGCTACACCTTC	CSVSPGTGGAGYGYTF
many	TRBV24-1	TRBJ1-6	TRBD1	TGTGCCACCAGTGAGGGGGGGACAGGAGCTGCCTCACCCCTCCACTTT	CATSEGGTGAASPLHF
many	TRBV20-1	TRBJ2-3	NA	TGCAGTGCCAAGAGGAGGCGGGCGGAAAAAGATACGCAGTATTTT	CSAKRRRAEKDTQYF
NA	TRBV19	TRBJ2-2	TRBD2	TGTGCCAGTAGTATTAGCAGCGGGGGAAGCACCGGGGAGCTGTTTTTT	CASSISSGGSTGELFF
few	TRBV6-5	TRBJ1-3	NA	TGTGCCAGCAGTTACGGGAAAAACTGGAACTCTGGAAACACCATATATTTT	CASSYGKNWNSGNTIYF
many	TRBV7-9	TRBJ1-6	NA	TGTGCCAGCAGCTTAGTGGAGACGGGGTCGGATTCACCCCTCCACTTT	CASSLVETGSDSPLHF
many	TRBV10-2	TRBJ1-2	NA	TGCGCCAGCAGTGACCAAGGCGGCTATGGCTACACCTTC	CASSDQGGYGYTF
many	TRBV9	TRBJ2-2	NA	TGTGCCAGCAGCGATGGCAGGGTAAACACCGGGGAGCTGTTTTTT	CASSDGRVNTGELFF
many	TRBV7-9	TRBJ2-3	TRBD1	TGTGCCAGCAGTCGACAGGGCTCGCTCGGCACAGATACGCAGTATTTT	CASSRQGSLGTDTQYF
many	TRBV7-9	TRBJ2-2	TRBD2	TGTGCCAGCGCGGGGGGCGCGAACACCGGGGAGCTGTTTTTT	CASAGGANTGELFF
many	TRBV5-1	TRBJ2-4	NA	TGCGCCAGCGCCCTCCAGGGCGGGGAATACATTCAGTACTTC	CASALQGGEYIQYF
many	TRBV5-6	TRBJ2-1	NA	TGTGCCAGCAGCTTGATTTATCGGGACCGATACAATGAGCAGTTCTTC	CASSLIYRDRYNEQFF
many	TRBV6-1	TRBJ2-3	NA	TGTGCCAGCGGGTGGACAGCCGGAGATACGCAGTATTTT	CASGWTAGDTQYF
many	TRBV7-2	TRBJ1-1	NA	TGTGCCAGCAGCCCATGGGCCAAAACTGAAGCTTTCTTT	CASSPWAKTEAFF
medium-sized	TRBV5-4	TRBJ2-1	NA	TGTGCCAGCAGCTTGGTGGGCCACGTTAACAATGAGCAGTTCTTC	CASSLVGHVNNEQFF
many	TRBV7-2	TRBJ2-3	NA	TGTGCCAGCAGCCTAGGGGGTCGCACAGATACGCAGTATTTT	CASSLGGRTDTQYF
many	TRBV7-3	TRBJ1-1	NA	TGTGCCAGCAGCAGAGGCGGGGAGAGCACTGAAGCTTTCTTT	CASSRGGESTEAFF
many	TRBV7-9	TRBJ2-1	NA	TGTGCCAGCAGCTTACGGGGGGCGGCAGAAGGGGAGCAGTTCTTC	CASSLRGAAEGEQFF
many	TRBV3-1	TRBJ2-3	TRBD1	TGTGCCAGCAGCCGACAGGGGGCTGATGATACGCAGTATTTT	CASSRQGADDTQYF
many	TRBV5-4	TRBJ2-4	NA	TGTGCCAGCAGCTTGGCCGGCCCCAAAAACATTCAGTACTTC	CASSLAGPKNIQYF
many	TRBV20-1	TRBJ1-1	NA	TGCAGTGCTAGACTGGGCCCTGGGGAGGTTACTGAAGCTTTCTTT	CSARLGPGEVTEAFF
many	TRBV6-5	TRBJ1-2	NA	TGTGCCAGCAGTCGTACAGTCAGGGCCGGCTACACCTTC	CASSRTVRAGYTF
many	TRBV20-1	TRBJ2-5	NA	TGCAGTGCCGGAGAGGCTAGGGATAGGGAGACCCAGTACTTC	CSAGEARDRETQYF
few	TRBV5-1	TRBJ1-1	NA	TGCGCCAGCACCCGCCTTACGGGCAGTTTGAACACTGAAGCTTTCTTT	CASTRLTGSLNTEAFF
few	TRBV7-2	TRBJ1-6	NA	TGTGCCAGCAGCCGCGGGACCCCCCGCGGGCCCCTCCACTTT	CASSRGTPRGPLHF
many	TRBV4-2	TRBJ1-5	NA	TGTGCCAGCAGCCAAGGAAGTGTTCTGGTAAATCAGCCCCAGCATTTT	CASSQGSVLVNQPQHF
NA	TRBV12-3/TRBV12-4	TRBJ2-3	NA	TGTGCCAGCAGTCCCCGGGGCACCCAGACCCTAGATACGCAGTATTTT	CASSPRGTQTLDTQYF
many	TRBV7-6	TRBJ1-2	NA	TGTGCCAGGTCGCAGGGAGGAAATGGCTACACCTTC	CARSQGGNGYTF
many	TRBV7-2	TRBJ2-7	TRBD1	TGTGCCAGCAGCCCCCCGCTTGTAGGGGGCTTCTCCTACGAGCAGTACTTC	CASSPPLVGGFSYEQYF
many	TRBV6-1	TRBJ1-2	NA	TGTGCCAGCAGTGTGGACAACTATGGCTACACCTTC	CASSVDNYGYTF
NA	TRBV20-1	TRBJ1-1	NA	TGCAGTGCTAGAGCCAGGGTTGGGAACACTGAAGCTTTCTTT	CSARARVGNTEAFF
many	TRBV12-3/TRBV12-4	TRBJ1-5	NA	TGTGCCAGCAGACTGGGGGCAGCTAGCAATCAGCCCCAGCATTTT	CASRLGAASNQPQHF
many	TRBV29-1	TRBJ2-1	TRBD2	TGCAGCGTCGGACTAGCGGGGCGACTCGATGAGCAGTTCTTC	CSVGLAGRLDEQFF